The present T cell receptor beta chain was sequenced within a study of CD8+ T cells in alopecia areata. Study in general: Treated patients received oral tofacitinib, 5 to 10 mg twice daily. Treatment ran 6 to 18 months, with 6 months of follow-up afterward.

RNA, once extracted, was reverse transcribed into cDNA for use as the sequencing template. Using immunoSEQ multiplex PCR, the repertoire was profiled, and TCRdb retains in-frame clones only, with some absent. The sample has roughly 170,000 clones; 50% to 60% are singletons. Findings and caveats of the study: Clonality exceeded that of normal scalp in lesional scalp, most notably in alopecia totalis/universalis.

A word on this clone: The antigen remains undetermined.

The CDR3 consists of 15 residues. Looked up from germline, CDR1 is SQVTM and CDR2 is ANQGSEA. With 6 bases clipped from V and 6 bases from J, the junction kept 12 bases outside the gene matches. The investigators collected lesional scalp punch biopsies and peripheral blood from alopecia areata patients. The chain employs TRBV29-1 and TRBJ2-1; 9 nucleotides match TRBD2. The receptor was isolated from a human donor with alopecia areata. The sample consisted of CD4+ T cells sorted from blood, taken at week 0. For the CDR3, the DNA is TGCAGCGTCCCCCCTGGAGCGGGGGGCGGCAATGAGCAGTTCTTC. Its protein is CSVPPGAGGGNEQFF.